The source of this TCR beta chain is a study of cytomegalovirus exposure and HLA in healthy donors listed by TCRdb under 2017. Some background on the complete study: An earlier analysis of approximately 640 of the donors reported roughly 270 Gb of sequence data and around 120 million unique TCR beta sequences from some 180 million T cells. An early release covering 550 to 650 HLA-typed donors comprised about 320 gigabases of sequencing data and tens of millions of unique TCR sequences. Of the 300 to 500 genotyped donors, less than 85% were placed in the genetic ancestry cluster associated with self-reported Caucasian donors. The study aimed to test whether cataloging public T cell receptors could reveal signatures of past pathogen exposure. The study profiled the T cell repertoires of under 700 subjects by immunosequencing and related them to cytomegalovirus serostatus. In addition to the first cohort of about 650 subjects, a separate validation cohort of 120 different subjects was used. To predict cytomegalovirus infection status, the study combined high-throughput TCR immunosequencing, statistical association of individual TCRs with disease status, and machine learning. To study patterns of TCR occurrence, a later analysis re-analyzed previously published TCR beta repertoires from 650 to 750 donors and added high-resolution HLA genotyping. Rather than drawing on any new phenotypic data, the later analysis identified candidate immune exposures from TCR beta sequences and the way those sequences occurred across donors. In an earlier analysis of 587 of the donors, high-throughput TCR beta sequencing was used to judge whether each TCR beta V gene segment behaved as functional or pseudogenic. Donor age, sex, ethnicity and CMV serostatus were collected together with the repertoire data. Genome-wide SNP genotypes for about 60% of the roughly 670 donors were used in a later genetic analysis, which treated that subset as a discovery cohort. All discovery cohort repertoires had been generated on a single sequencing platform. HLA typing covered class I and class II loci at four-digit resolution. Typing coverage varied by locus: about 620-630 donors for A, B, C, DRB1 and DQB1; approximately 560 for DQA1; approximately 570 for DPA1; about 450 for DPB1. Because of strong linkage in the cohort, four or five DR-DQ haplotypes were treated as single units for association and clustering. Across approximately 400 genotyped donors of the cohort, an average of roughly 250,000 unique TCR beta nucleotide sequences per donor were sequenced, and approximately 19% of those sequences were non-productive.

Findings and caveats that apply to the study as a whole: Because HLA typing was unavailable for some donors at each locus, only the typed subset was used in association tests. According to a later analysis, TCR association rates differed among HLA loci, with DRB1 alleles showing the most associated TCRs and HLA-C alleles showing the fewest. Because the 87-base-pair reads could not distinguish some IMGT-functional V segments, including TRBV6-2 and TRBV6-3, those segments were excluded. Linkage disequilibrium might explain the correlated functional status among segregating V segments, but an unknown experimental factor could not be ruled out. A later analysis found that most CMV-associated TCR beta chains appeared HLA-restricted, with HLA associations seemingly driven largely by CMV exposure. A further reported finding was that TCR beta sequences accurately predicted the HLA-A and HLA-B alleles for most subjects in the first cohort. This cohort had only TCR beta chains sequenced, and the lack of alpha or paired-chain data limited which features could be detected. The study gave a list of about 160 TCR beta chains associated with cytomegalovirus. The presence/absence analyses assumed that sequencing depth was roughly uniform across donors, and that assumption may not be true. A later genetic analysis reported fewer N-insertions in productive TCRs among donors in an Asian-associated ancestry cluster than the roughly 640-donor mean. At a false discovery rate of 0.05, a later analysis linked about 17,000 TCR beta sequences to specific HLA alleles. The classifier was reported to diagnose cytomegalovirus status with high specificity and sensitivity in both the original cohort and the validation cohort. In a later analysis, HLA-associated TCR beta chains showed more clonal expansion and lower generation probabilities than non-associated chains that were equally common. The earlier analysis of nearly 600 of the donors excluded roughly 17 rarely observed V segments, including chromosome 9 orphons, because counts were too low. In vitro tests confirmed that three of the cytomegalovirus-associated TCR beta chains recognize cytomegalovirus antigens. Strong co-occurrence of HLA alleles, especially DR and DQ, made assigning TCR associations to individual alleles difficult. Most TCR sequences were seen in very few donors, while some public TCRs were found in many individuals. A cluster of highly shared sequence variants was judged likely to be a technical artifact of the sequencing pipeline. Immune exposure information for the cohort was limited to CMV serostatus. V-gene and J-gene trimming of TCR beta chains was associated with a missense DCLRE1C variant in a later genetic analysis, and the association was replicated in an independent cohort. An earlier analysis of around 500 of the donors showed that most TCR beta V segments appeared in productive rearrangements either about 90% or about 30% of the time, which broadly matched IMGT annotations. A later analysis reported that several top co-occurrence clusters appeared linked to parvovirus B19, influenza, CMV and Epstein-Barr virus. According to the authors, the approach could potentially be generalized to other disease states and immunological phenotypes.

This clone appeared a few times. The antigen it recognizes is unknown. No much larger clone exists at a distance of one base, and base qualities are not known. Trimming costs V 5 bases and J 4 bases, and their ends lie 21 bases apart. The CDR3 measures 16 amino acids from cysteine to phenylalanine. The only DNA kept is the CDR3, 48 bases in frame from the first base. The CDR1 and CDR2 encoded by the germline V gene (reference sequence) are GTSNPN and SVGIG. Library method: the immunoSEQ multiplex PCR assay. For the multiplex PCR, a mixture combining 60 forward primers for TCR Vbeta segments and 13 reverse primers for TCR Jbeta segments was used. A multiplex PCR assay on genomic DNA amplified the CDR3 region of rearranged TCR beta genes. On the Illumina HiSeq System, the amplified TCR beta libraries were sequenced as 87-base-pair reads. For the original study's pipeline: In a later analysis, some 80 million unique TCR beta chains were counted across the roughly 610 repertoires, and approximately 11 million of these chains were shared by at least two donors. Raw reads were error-corrected and collapsed into unique sequences with a nearest-neighbor algorithm that merged closely related sequences to remove PCR and sequencing errors. To assign V, D and J gene segments, CDR3 sequences were aligned to IMGT reference sequences. Each retained sequence needed at least a six-nucleotide match to both a V gene segment and a J gene segment. Rearrangements were classified as productive when the CDR3 lacked stop codons and remained in frame with V and J, and all other rearrangements were classified as non-productive. Following IMGT convention, CDR3 was defined as the stretch from the second conserved V-encoded cysteine up to the conserved J-encoded phenylalanine. The earlier analysis of 450 to 750 of the donors excluded any sequence lacking an unambiguous match to a single V gene segment. In an earlier analysis of approximately 590 of the donors, a V segment was called functional when productive rearrangements were above 56.7%, and segregating when the standard deviation between donors exceeded 5%. A statistical classification framework was built for diagnosing cytomegalovirus status from the catalog of TCR beta chain sequences. In a later analysis, TCR nucleotide sequences were compared against IMGT/GENE-DB human TR gene sequences so that V and J genes could be assigned. A later analysis assigned CDR3 sequences and most-parsimonious VDJ recombination scenarios with the TCRdist pipeline. In a later analysis, every TCR beta chain was defined by the combination of its CDR3 amino acid sequence and its V-gene family, and reads without a unique V-gene family were dropped. In a later analysis, several hundred highly shared, low-generation-probability nucleotide sequences were removed to address suspected cross-contamination and a sequencing artifact. A later analysis calculated a clonal expansion index for each public chain from normalized within-repertoire ranks of inferred template counts. A later analysis computed generation probabilities with a VDJ recombination model fitted to out-of-frame rearrangements, and checked the results against IGoR. In a later analysis, hypergeometric tests were used to score TCR-TCR, TCR-HLA and TCR-CMV co-occurrence, with a repertoire-size bias correction applied to TCR pairs. False discovery rates were estimated in a later analysis by permuting HLA or CMV assignments 20 times. In a later analysis, co-occurring TCRs were grouped with DBSCAN, and TCRdist sequence similarity was added when clustering was performed within HLA-allele-positive subsets. For co-occurrence clustering, repertoires with fewer than 30,000 or more than 120,000 public chains were excluded, along with five repertoires with anomalous nucleotide sharing. Imported from immuneACCESS, the table was reduced by TCRdb to in-frame sequences with V and J called. These copies leave out some clones; in studies compared against another copy, an unresolved V gene accounts for under half, and the cause of the remainder is not known. V and J calls and clone size are given by that table; D and trimming were obtained from the DNA. This sample gives 82,000 or so clones in total; approximately 74% of them show up just once. 6.2% of the sample rests with the top ten.

In total, around 600 healthy bone marrow donors made up the cohort. Cohort members were all nominally healthy when sampled, although unrecorded immune exposures were likely present. The donor was CMV seropositive and belonged to the group of 270 or so seropositive cohort members. A peripheral blood sample was collected from each donor, and TCR beta sequencing was performed on peripheral blood mononuclear cells. Genomic DNA was extracted from the blood cell samples with the Qiagen DNeasy Blood Extraction Kit. The sequence came from a woman between 45 and 60 years old in good health and CMV-seropositive. The chain joins TRBV30 to TRBJ1-3; possibly the D gene is TRBD1, per 5 matching bases. The sample was PBMCs. The CDR3 amino acid sequence is: CAWGGERWTTGNTIYF. The sequenced DNA is TGTGCCTGGGGGGGGGAGCGGTGGACAACCGGAAACACCATATATTTT.